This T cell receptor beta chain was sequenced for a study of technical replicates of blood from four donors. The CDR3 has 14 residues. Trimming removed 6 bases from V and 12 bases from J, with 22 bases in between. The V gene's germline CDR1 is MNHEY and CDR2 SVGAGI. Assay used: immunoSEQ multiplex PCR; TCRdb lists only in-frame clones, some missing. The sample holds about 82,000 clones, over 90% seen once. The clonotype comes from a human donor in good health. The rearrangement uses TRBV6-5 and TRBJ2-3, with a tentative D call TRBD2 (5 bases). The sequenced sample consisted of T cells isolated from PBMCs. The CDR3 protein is CASRDPGKGFIQYF. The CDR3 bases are TGTGCCAGCAGGGACCCCGGGAAGGGTTTTATACAGTATTTT.